This TCR beta chain was captured by sequencing in a study of control samples from healthy donors and cancer patients. Sequenced by immunoSEQ multiplex PCR; TCRdb stores in-frame clones only, minus some. The data hold 98,000 or so clones, with 82% observed a single time. Germline V gives CDR1 MNHEY, CDR2 SMNVEV (reference sequence). Trimming cost V 3 bases and J 1 base, with 16 bases left between them. The CDR3 covers 18 residues. The V call is TRBV27, the J call TRBJ1-6; D not resolved. Sequencing input: blood. The source is a man in his sixties in good health. CDR3 protein: CASSFQLTGGSYNSPLHF. As DNA, the CDR3 is TGTGCCAGCAGTTTCCAGTTAACTGGCGGGTCCTATAATTCACCCCTCCACTTT.